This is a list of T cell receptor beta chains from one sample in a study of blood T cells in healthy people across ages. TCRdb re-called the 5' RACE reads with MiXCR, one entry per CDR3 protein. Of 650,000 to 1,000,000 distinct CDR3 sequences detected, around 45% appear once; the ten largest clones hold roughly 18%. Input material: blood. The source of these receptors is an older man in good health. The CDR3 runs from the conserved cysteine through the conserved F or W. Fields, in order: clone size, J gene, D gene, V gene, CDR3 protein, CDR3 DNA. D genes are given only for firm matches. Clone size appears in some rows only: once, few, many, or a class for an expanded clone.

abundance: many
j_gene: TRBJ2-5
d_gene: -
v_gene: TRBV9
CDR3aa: CASSVQGQETQYF
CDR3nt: TGTGCCAGCAGCGTCCAGGGCCAAGAGACCCAGTACTTC

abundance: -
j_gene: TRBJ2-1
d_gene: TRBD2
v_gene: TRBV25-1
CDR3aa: CASSDGRGRAFANEQFF
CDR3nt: TGTGCCAGCAGTGACGGGCGCGGGAGGGCCTTTGCCAATGAGCAGTTCTTC

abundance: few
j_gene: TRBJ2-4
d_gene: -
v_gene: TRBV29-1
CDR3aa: CSGGFGEDIQYF
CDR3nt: TGCAGCGGTGGGTTCGGGGAGGACATTCAGTACTTC

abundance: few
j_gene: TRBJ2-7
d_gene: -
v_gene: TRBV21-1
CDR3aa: CASSGESGSDYEQYF
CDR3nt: TGTGCCAGCAGCGGCGAGTCGGGGTCAGACTACGAGCAGTACTTC

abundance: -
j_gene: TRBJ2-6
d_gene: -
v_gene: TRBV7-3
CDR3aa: CASSLRTFPGANVLTF
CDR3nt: TGTGCCAGCAGCTTAAGGACGTTCCCTGGGGCCAACGTCCTGACTTTC

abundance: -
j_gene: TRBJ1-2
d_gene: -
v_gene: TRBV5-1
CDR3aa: CASSGDTYYGYTF
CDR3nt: TGCGCCAGCAGCGGTGACACGTACTATGGCTACACCTTC

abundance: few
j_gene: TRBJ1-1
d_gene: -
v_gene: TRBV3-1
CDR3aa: CASSQAPEDTEAFF
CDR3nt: TGTGCCAGCAGCCAAGCCCCGGAGGACACTGAAGCTTTCTTT

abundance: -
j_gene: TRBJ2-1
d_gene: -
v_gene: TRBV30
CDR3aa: CAWSVPSNSYNEQFF
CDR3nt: TGTGCCTGGAGTGTACCTAGCAACTCCTACAATGAGCAGTTCTTC

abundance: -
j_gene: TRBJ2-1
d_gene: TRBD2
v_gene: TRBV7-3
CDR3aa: CASSLGREGRNEQFF
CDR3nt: TGTGCCAGCAGCTTAGGGAGGGAGGGCCGAAATGAGCAGTTCTTC

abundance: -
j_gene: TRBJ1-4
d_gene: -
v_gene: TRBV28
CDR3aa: CASSPIRANEKLFF
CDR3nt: TGTGCCAGCAGTCCAATTAGGGCTAATGAAAAACTGTTTTTT

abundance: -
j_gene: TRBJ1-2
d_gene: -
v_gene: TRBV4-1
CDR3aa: CASSQDGRRLRTSYGYTF
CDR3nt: TGCGCCAGCAGCCAAGATGGAAGGAGGTTGCGAACTTCCTATGGCTACACCTTC

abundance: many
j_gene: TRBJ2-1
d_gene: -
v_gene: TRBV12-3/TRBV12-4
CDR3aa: CASSHGRDRLNNEQFF
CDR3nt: TGTGCCAGCAGCCATGGGCGGGACAGATTAAACAATGAGCAGTTCTTC

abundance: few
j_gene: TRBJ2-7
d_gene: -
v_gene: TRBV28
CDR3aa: CASSVGALSYEQYF
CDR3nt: TGTGCCAGCAGTGTAGGTGCTCTCTCCTACGAGCAGTACTTC

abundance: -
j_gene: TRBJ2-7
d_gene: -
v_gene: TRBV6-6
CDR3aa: CASTLNRLSYEQYF
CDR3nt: TGTGCCAGTACACTTAACCGACTTAGCTACGAGCAGTACTTC

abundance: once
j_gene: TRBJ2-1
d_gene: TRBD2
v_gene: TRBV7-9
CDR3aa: CASSPGLAEDLYNEQFF
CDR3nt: TGTGCCAGCAGCCCGGGACTAGCGGAGGACCTTTACAATGAGCAGTTCTTC

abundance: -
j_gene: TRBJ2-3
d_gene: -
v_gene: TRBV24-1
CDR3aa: CATSDLEGAVAARLDTQYF
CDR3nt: TGTGCCACCAGTGATTTGGAAGGGGCTGTGGCAGCTCGCCTAGATACGCAGTATTTT

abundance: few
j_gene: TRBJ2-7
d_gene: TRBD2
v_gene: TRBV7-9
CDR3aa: CASSPSGGGRNNEQYF
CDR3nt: TGTGCCAGCAGCCCCTCCGGGGGGGGTAGAAACAATGAGCAGTACTTC

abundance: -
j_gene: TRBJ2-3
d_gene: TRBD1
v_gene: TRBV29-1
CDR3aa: CSEQQGPDTQYF
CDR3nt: TGCAGCGAACAACAGGGGCCAGATACGCAGTATTTT

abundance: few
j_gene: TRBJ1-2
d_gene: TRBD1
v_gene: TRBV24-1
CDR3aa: CATSDSPGTGNYGYTF
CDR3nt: TGTGCCACCAGTGATTCCCCCGGGACAGGAAACTATGGCTACACCTTC

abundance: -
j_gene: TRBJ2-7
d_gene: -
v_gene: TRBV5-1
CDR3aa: CASSPKSGTTSYEQYF
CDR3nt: TGCGCCAGCAGCCCGAAAAGCGGGACAACCTCCTACGAGCAGTACTTC

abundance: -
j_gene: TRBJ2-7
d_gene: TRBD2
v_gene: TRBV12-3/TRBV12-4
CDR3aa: CASTKKRGLVDEQYF
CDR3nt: TGTGCCAGCACCAAAAAGCGGGGCCTGGTTGACGAGCAGTACTTC

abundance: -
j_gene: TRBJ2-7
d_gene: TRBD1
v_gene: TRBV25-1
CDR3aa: CASSDLSGQGSNEQYF
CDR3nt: TGTGCCAGCAGTGATCTCTCGGGACAGGGTTCCAATGAGCAGTACTTC

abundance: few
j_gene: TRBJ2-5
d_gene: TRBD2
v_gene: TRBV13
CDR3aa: CASSYREGQETQYF
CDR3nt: TGTGCCAGCAGCTATCGGGAGGGGCAGGAGACCCAGTACTTC

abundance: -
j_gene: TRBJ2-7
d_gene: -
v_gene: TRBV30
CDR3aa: CASKGWEGDYEQYF
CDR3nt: TGTGCCTCGAAGGGTTGGGAGGGGGACTACGAGCAGTACTTC

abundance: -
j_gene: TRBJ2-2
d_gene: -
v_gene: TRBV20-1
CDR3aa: CSARERQGWTGELFF
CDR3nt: TGCAGTGCTAGAGAACGGCAGGGGTGGACCGGGGAGCTGTTTTTT

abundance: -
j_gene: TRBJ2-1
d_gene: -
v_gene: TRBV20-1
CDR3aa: CSAKVSGSYNVQFF
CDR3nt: TGCAGTGCTAAAGTTAGCGGTTCCTACAATGTGCAGTTCTTC

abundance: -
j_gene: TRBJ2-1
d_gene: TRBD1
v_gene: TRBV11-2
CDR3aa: CASTLPGGTDKNEQFF
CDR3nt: TGTGCCAGCACCCTGCCCGGTGGGACAGATAAGAATGAGCAGTTCTTC

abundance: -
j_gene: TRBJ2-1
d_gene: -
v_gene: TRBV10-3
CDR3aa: CAISESLPGDYNEQFF
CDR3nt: TGTGCCATCAGTGAGTCCCTTCCGGGAGATTACAATGAGCAGTTCTTC

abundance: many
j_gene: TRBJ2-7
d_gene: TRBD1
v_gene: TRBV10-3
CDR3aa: CAISESIGTGNDEQYF
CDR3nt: TGTGCCATCAGTGAGTCGATAGGGACAGGGAACGACGAGCAGTACTTC

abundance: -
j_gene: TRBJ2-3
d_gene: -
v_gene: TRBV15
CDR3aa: CATSRDASSQDTQYF
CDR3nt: TGTGCCACCAGCAGAGACGCTAGTTCACAAGATACGCAGTATTTT

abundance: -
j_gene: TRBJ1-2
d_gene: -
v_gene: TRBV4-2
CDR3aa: CASSPPVGGSPYGYTF
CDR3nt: TGTGCCAGCAGCCCCCCGGTTGGGGGGTCGCCCTATGGCTACACCTTC

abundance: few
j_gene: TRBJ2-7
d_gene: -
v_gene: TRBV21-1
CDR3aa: CASSTDLVFDEQYF
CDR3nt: TGTGCCAGCAGCACAGACTTGGTTTTCGACGAGCAGTACTTC

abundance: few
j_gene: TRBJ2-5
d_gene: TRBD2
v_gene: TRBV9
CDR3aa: CASSVSSGRAFETQYF
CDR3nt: TGTGCCAGCAGCGTATCTAGCGGGAGGGCTTTTGAGACCCAGTACTTC

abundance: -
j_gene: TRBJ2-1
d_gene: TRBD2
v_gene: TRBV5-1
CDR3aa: CASSLGGLAGLYNEQFF
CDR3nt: TGCGCCAGCAGCTTGGGTGGACTAGCGGGACTCTACAATGAGCAGTTCTTC

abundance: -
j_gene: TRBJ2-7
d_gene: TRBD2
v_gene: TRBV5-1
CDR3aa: CASSLAGVPSYEQYF
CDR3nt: TGCGCCAGCAGTTTAGCGGGAGTTCCTTCCTACGAGCAGTACTTC

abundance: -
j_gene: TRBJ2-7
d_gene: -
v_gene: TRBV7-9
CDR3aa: CASSPPGQRSSYEQYF
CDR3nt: TGTGCCAGCAGCCCCCCGGGGCAGAGGAGCTCCTACGAGCAGTACTTC

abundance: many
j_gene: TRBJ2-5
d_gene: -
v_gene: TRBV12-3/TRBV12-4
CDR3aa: CASRPGPQETQYF
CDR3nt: TGTGCCAGCAGACCGGGACCGCAAGAGACCCAGTACTTC

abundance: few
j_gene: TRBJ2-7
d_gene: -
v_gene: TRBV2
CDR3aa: CASNGRSYEQYF
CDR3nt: TGTGCCAGCAACGGGAGATCCTACGAGCAGTACTTC

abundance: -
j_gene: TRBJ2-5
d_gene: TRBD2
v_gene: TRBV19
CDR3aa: CASSIRRAGSQETQYF
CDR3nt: TGTGCCAGTAGTATCCGTAGAGCGGGATCCCAAGAGACCCAGTACTTC

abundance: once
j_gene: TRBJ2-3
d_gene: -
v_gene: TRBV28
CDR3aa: CASGSRSPVRAGDTQYF
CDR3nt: TGTGCCAGCGGTTCGCGATCGCCAGTGCGCGCTGGGGATACGCAGTATTTT

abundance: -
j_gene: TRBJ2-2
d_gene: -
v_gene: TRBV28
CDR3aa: CASTSPDRYTGELFF
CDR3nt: TGTGCCAGCACCTCTCCGGACAGATACACCGGGGAGCTGTTTTTT

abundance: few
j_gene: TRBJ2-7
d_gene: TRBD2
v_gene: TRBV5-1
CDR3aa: CASSPAGTSGYEQYF
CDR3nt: TGCGCCAGCAGTCCCGCCGGGACTAGCGGCTACGAGCAGTACTTC

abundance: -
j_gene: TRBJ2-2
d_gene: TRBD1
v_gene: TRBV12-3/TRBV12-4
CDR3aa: CASSLRDRGFTGELFF
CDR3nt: TGTGCCAGCAGTCTACGGGACAGGGGTTTCACTGGGGAGCTGTTTTTT

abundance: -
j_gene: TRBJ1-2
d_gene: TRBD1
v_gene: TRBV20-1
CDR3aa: CSPGTVLNYGYTF
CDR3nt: TGCAGTCCGGGGACAGTTCTTAACTATGGCTACACCTTC

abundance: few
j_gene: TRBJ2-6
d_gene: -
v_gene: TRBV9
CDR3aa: CASSRWKSTGANVLTF
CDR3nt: TGTGCCAGCAGTCGATGGAAGTCCACTGGGGCCAACGTCCTGACTTTC

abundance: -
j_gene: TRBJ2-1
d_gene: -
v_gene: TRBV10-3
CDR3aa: CAIANGAPRGEQFF
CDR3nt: TGTGCCATCGCGAATGGGGCCCCCCGGGGTGAGCAGTTCTTC

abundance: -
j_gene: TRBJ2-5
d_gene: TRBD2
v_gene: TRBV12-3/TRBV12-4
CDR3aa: CASSPDWVAGAQETQYF
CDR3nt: TGTGCCAGCAGTCCGGACTGGGTAGCGGGGGCCCAAGAGACCCAGTACTTC

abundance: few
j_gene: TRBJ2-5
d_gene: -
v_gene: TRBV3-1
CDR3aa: CASSQLSGWGKETQYF
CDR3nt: TGTGCCAGCAGCCAACTATCCGGGTGGGGCAAAGAGACCCAGTACTTC

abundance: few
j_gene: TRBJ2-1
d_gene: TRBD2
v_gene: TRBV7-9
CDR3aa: CASSDVGGRRGHEQFF
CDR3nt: TGTGCCAGCAGCGACGTAGGCGGGAGGAGGGGTCATGAGCAGTTCTTC

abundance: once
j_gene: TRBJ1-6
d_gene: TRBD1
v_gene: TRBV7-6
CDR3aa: CASSAYLTGKNSPLHF
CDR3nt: TGTGCCAGCAGCGCCTACTTGACAGGGAAGAATTCACCCCTCCACTTT